Listed below are T cell receptor beta chains from one sample, sequenced in a study of blood T cell repertoires in COVID-19. Using immunoSEQ multiplex PCR, the repertoire was profiled, and TCRdb retains in-frame clones only, with some absent. The data contain under 400,000 clones, about 87% of them seen just once; the ten biggest clones take up approximately 1.6%. The material sequenced was peripheral blood. Receptor source: a woman aged 25 to 39 with COVID-19, enrolled during active disease. CDR3s include the opening cysteine and the closing phenylalanine or tryptophan. D genes are given only for firm matches. Size is omitted from some rows. Given values are once, few, many or a class for expanded clones.

>TRBJ1-1|TRBD1|TRBV5-4|NA
TGTGCCAGCAGTAGACAGGGGTCAGGTGAAGCTTTCTTT
CASSRQGSGEAFF
>TRBJ2-2|NA|TRBV27|NA
TGTGCCACGGGTCCGGCCGGGGAGCTGTTTTTT
CATGPAGELFF
>TRBJ1-2|NA|TRBV5-1|NA
TGCGCCAGCAGCTTGGAGCCGTATGGCTACACCTTC
CASSLEPYGYTF
>TRBJ1-2|TRBD1|TRBV30|NA
TGTGCCTGGAGTATCAGGGGGATCGGGGGCTACACCTTC
CAWSIRGIGGYTF
>TRBJ2-3|NA|TRBV5-4|few
TGTGCCAGCAGCTTAAACAGGAGGGGTTCAGATACGCAGTATTTT
CASSLNRRGSDTQYF
>TRBJ2-3|NA|TRBV21-1|NA
TGTGCCAGCAGCATTACGGACAGAAGCACAGATACGCAGTATTTT
CASSITDRSTDTQYF
>TRBJ1-2|TRBD1|TRBV15|NA
TGTGCCACCAGCGGATTGACAGGGGATTCCTATGGCTACACCTTC
CATSGLTGDSYGYTF
>TRBJ2-2|NA|TRBV27|NA
TGTGCCAGCAGTAGAGGGACGGGCGGGGCCGGGGAGCTGTTTTTT
CASSRGTGGAGELFF
>TRBJ2-2|TRBD2|TRBV4-2|NA
TGTGCCAGCAGCCAAGATAGCGGGGGGGCCGGGGAGCTGTTTTTT
CASSQDSGGAGELFF
>TRBJ1-2|NA|TRBV2|NA
TGTGCCAGCTGGGCAGGGTATGAAGGCTACACCTTC
CASWAGYEGYTF
>TRBJ2-2|NA|TRBV19|NA
TGTGCCAGTAGCTGGGGGCCCGGGGAGCTGTTTTTT
CASSWGPGELFF
>TRBJ1-4|TRBD1|TRBV10-3|NA
TGTGCCATCAGCGAGACAGGGGGACTTAATGAAAAACTGTTTTTT
CAISETGGLNEKLFF
>TRBJ1-4|NA|TRBV3-1/TRBV3-2|NA
TGTGCCAGCTCCCGAAGAGTTCGGGATGAAAAACTGTTTTTT
CASSRRVRDEKLFF
>TRBJ1-6|NA|TRBV28|NA
TGTGCCAGCATTCCTTATGGGGGGGTCTCTGGGGATTCACCCCTCCACTTT
CASIPYGGVSGDSPLHF
>TRBJ1-3|NA|TRBV29-1|NA
TGCAGCGTTGTGGATCAGGGTGGAAACACCATATATTTT
CSVVDQGGNTIYF
>TRBJ2-3|NA|TRBV4-3|NA
TGCGCCAGCAGCCAAAGGATAATAGCGGAGAGCACAGATACGCAGTATTTT
CASSQRIIAESTDTQYF
>TRBJ1-2|NA|TRBV3-1/TRBV3-2|NA
TGTGCCAGCAGCGACCAAGGAGCGTATGGCTACACCTTC
CASSDQGAYGYTF
>TRBJ1-1|NA|TRBV4-2|NA
TGTGCCAGCAGCCAAGGCCCCCCCCCGGAGGGAGCCACTGAAGCTTTCTTT
CASSQGPPPEGATEAFF
>TRBJ2-5|TRBD2|TRBV5-4|NA
TGTGCCAGCAGCGGGGGAACGGGGACTAGCGGTGAGACCCAGTACTTC
CASSGGTGTSGETQYF
>TRBJ2-4|TRBD1|TRBV7-9|NA
TGTGCCAGCAGCTTTCTGACAGGGAACATTCAGTACTTC
CASSFLTGNIQYF
>TRBJ1-5|NA|TRBV28|NA
TGTGCCAGCAGTTGGGGGGTAGGTAGCAATCAGCCCCAGCATTTT
CASSWGVGSNQPQHF
>TRBJ2-2|TRBD2|TRBV11-2|NA
TGTGCCAGCAGCCAGGGCGCTAGGAGGGGAGGGAAGTTATCCGGGGAGCTGTTTTTT
CASSQGARRGGKLSGELFF
>TRBJ2-4|TRBD2|TRBV6-1|NA
TGTGCCAGCAGTGAAGGCTTTTGGCTAGCGGGGGGGCGGGCCAAAAACATTCAGTACTTC
CASSEGFWLAGGRAKNIQYF
>TRBJ2-5|NA|TRBV19|NA
TGTGCCAGTAGTGTTGCAGGAGGGGAGACCCAGTACTTC
CASSVAGGETQYF
>TRBJ2-1|NA|TRBV25-1|few
TGTGCCAGCAGTGAATTGGGACTGGCAAGGGAGTTCTTC
CASSELGLAREFF
>TRBJ1-4|NA|TRBV10-3|NA
TGTGCCATCAGTGGAGGAGAAAAACTGTTTTTT
CAISGGEKLFF
>TRBJ1-6|TRBD1|TRBV28|NA
TGTGCCAGCAGTTTAAGGGTCCGGACAGGGGTGCGTCCCCTCCACTTT
CASSLRVRTGVRPLHF
>TRBJ2-7|NA|TRBV2|NA
TGTGCCAGCAGGCCTGACAGTGAGAGTCCGTACTTC
CASRPDSESPYF
>TRBJ1-5|TRBD1|TRBV6-6|NA
TGTGCCAGCAATAGGGGGCGTATGGGTCAGCCCCAGCATTTT
CASNRGRMGQPQHF
>TRBJ1-5|NA|TRBV19|few
TGTGCCAGTAGGGGCCCGGACACGGTGAGGCCCCAGCATTTT
CASRGPDTVRPQHF
>TRBJ2-3|TRBD2|TRBV15|NA
TGTGCCACCAGCGAGGGGTCAGGACTAGCGGGGTCAGATACGCAGTATTTT
CATSEGSGLAGSDTQYF
>TRBJ2-7|NA|TRBV25-1|once
TGTGCCAGCAGTGCCGGGGACTACGAGCAGTACTTC
CASSAGDYEQYF
>TRBJ2-1|NA|TRBV12-3/TRBV12-4|NA
TGTGCCAGCAGTTTTGGGGACACTGAGCAGTTCTTC
CASSFGDTEQFF
>TRBJ2-7|NA|TRBV10-2|NA
TGCGCCAGCAGTTTGGAGGGGGCTAGCTACGAGCAGTACTTC
CASSLEGASYEQYF
>TRBJ1-1|TRBD1|TRBV2|NA
TGTGCCAGCAGTGAAGTCATAGGGGGCGAAGCTTTCTTT
CASSEVIGGEAFF
>TRBJ1-1|TRBD1|TRBV13|once
TGTGCCAGCAGCTTGGGACAGAATGAAGCTTTCTTT
CASSLGQNEAFF
>TRBJ1-3|NA|TRBV2|once
TGTGCCAGCAGTGTAACAGCCCCTGGAAACACCATATATTTT
CASSVTAPGNTIYF
>TRBJ2-6|NA|TRBV5-1|once
TGCGCCAGCAGCCTCCTCCTCACAGGGTCTGGGGCCAACGTCCTGACTTTC
CASSLLLTGSGANVLTF
>TRBJ1-1|TRBD1|TRBV3-1/TRBV3-2|NA
TGTGCCAGCAGACAAACAGGGGGCGCGTACACTGAAGCTTTCTTT
CASRQTGGAYTEAFF
>TRBJ1-4|TRBD1|TRBV24-1|NA
TGTGCCACCAGTGATGGGACAGATCCTAATGAAAAACTGTTTTTT
CATSDGTDPNEKLFF
>TRBJ1-1|NA|TRBV23-1|NA
TGCGCCAGCAGTCAATCGGGGGGGGTTGAAGCTTTCTTT
CASSQSGGVEAFF
>TRBJ1-2|NA|TRBV29-1|NA
TGCAGCGTTGAAGATCTCGTCAAGGACTTAAATGGCTACACCTTC
CSVEDLVKDLNGYTF